This entry features one TCR beta chain sequence. Its target is not known. This record comes from a study of OX40 agonist ivuxolimab in advanced cancers. Whole-study results and caveats: Also present in some nonresponders was a low level of normalized T-cell clonal expansion.

With autoimmune disease history or systemic immunosuppression, patients were excluded. With 2 bases removed from V and 0 bases from J, the gap between germline ends came to 11 bases. From germline, CDR1 is MRHNA and CDR2 SNTAGT. This CDR3 comprises 16 residues. The protocol was immunoSEQ multiplex PCR, while the TCRdb copy is restricted to in-frame clones and leaves out a portion. In the table there are around 30,000 clones, around 90% of which are singletons. Sequencing used CD4+ or CD8+ T cells sorted from blood, obtained in a trial of the OX40 agonist ivuxolimab. The sequence was collected from an adult with an advanced solid tumor such as melanoma, head and neck, liver or kidney cancer. J is TRBJ1-3 and V is TRBV6-4, with unresolved D. DNA of the CDR3: TGTGCCAGCAGTGACACTCGGGTAAACTCTGGAAACACCATATATTTT. Residues: CASSDTRVNSGNTIYF.